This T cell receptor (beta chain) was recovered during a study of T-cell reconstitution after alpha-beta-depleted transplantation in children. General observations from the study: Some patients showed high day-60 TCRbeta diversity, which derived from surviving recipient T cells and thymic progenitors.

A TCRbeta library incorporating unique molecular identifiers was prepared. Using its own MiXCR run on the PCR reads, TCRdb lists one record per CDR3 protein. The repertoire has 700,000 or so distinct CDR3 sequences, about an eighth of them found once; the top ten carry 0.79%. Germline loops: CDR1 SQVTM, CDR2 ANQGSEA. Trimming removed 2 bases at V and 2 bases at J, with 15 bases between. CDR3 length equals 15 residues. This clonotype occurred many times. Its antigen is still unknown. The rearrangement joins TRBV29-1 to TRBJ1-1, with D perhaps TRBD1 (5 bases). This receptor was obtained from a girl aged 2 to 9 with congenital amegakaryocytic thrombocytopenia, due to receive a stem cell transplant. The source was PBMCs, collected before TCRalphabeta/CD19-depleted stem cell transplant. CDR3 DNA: TGCAGCGTTGAAAGGCCCGACAGAAGCAACACTGAAGCTTTCTTT. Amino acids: CSVERPDRSNTEAFF.